These T cell receptor beta chains were read from a single sample in a study of blood T cell repertoires in COVID-19. Generated by immunoSEQ multiplex PCR, the TCRdb table keeps only in-frame clones and is missing some. The sample carries about 140,000 clones, about 72% recorded once. The sequenced material came from peripheral blood. All receptors derive from a man between 60 and 70 years old who had recovered from COVID-19. CDR3s include the opening cysteine and the closing phenylalanine or tryptophan. D genes are given only for firm matches. The size entry is marked missing in some rows and otherwise reads once, few, many or a size class.

J gene,D gene,V gene,clone size,CDR3 DNA,CDR3 protein
TRBJ2-5,-,TRBV12-3/TRBV12-4,-,TGTGCCAGCAGTTTTTGGGGAGGAGAGACCCAGTACTTC,CASSFWGGETQYF
TRBJ2-5,TRBD2,TRBV5-4,-,TGTGCCAGCAGCTCGGGGGGACTAGCGGGAGCAGGGGAGACCCAGTACTTC,CASSSGGLAGAGETQYF
TRBJ1-2,TRBD1,TRBV10-3,once,TGTGCCATCAGACTCAACTCTGGACAGGGGATGAGGGATGGCTACACCTTC,CAIRLNSGQGMRDGYTF
TRBJ2-3,TRBD2,TRBV6-2/TRBV6-3,-,TGTGCCAGCAGTTTAAGGGGACTAGCGGGGGGCCTGGCGGATACGCAGTATTTT,CASSLRGLAGGLADTQYF
TRBJ2-2,-,TRBV5-1,-,TGCGCCAGCAGCCCTTTACTAGGGAACACCGGGGAGCTGTTTTTT,CASSPLLGNTGELFF
TRBJ1-2,-,TRBV5-6,-,TGTGCCAGCAGCTTGGAGGCGGCCTATGGCTACACCTTC,CASSLEAAYGYTF
TRBJ1-3,-,TRBV2,-,TGTGCCAGCAGAGAAATTAACAGTTTAGGAAACACCATATATTTT,CASREINSLGNTIYF
TRBJ1-1,TRBD1,TRBV3-1/TRBV3-2,-,TGTGCCAGCAGCCCGACAGGGAATGGTGAAGCTTTCTTT,CASSPTGNGEAFF
TRBJ2-5,TRBD2,TRBV24-1,-,TGTGCCACCAGTGATCTTCTGCTAGCGGGGGCCAGGGAGACCCAGTACTTC,CATSDLLLAGARETQYF
TRBJ1-5,-,TRBV20-1,-,TGCAGTGCTAGTACCGGACAATTCAATCAGCCCCAGCATTTT,CSASTGQFNQPQHF
TRBJ1-4,-,TRBV5-1,-,TGCGCCAGCAGCTTGGGTCCGGTCGGAGCTAATGAAAAACTGTTTTTT,CASSLGPVGANEKLFF
TRBJ2-2,-,TRBV6-6,-,TGTGCCAGCAGTTACTCAGGGGCCACCGGGGAGCTGTTTTTT,CASSYSGATGELFF
TRBJ1-1,-,TRBV25-1,-,TGTGCCAGCAGGGGTAAACAGATATTGAACACTGAAGCTTTCTTT,CASRGKQILNTEAFF
TRBJ1-2,TRBD1,TRBV6-6,-,TGTGCCAGCAGTTCCGGGACAGGGGCGAAGTCGGGTGGCTACACCTTC,CASSSGTGAKSGGYTF
TRBJ2-3,-,TRBV7-2,-,TGTGCCAGCAGCTTAGCGCTTACAGGAGATACGCAGTATTTT,CASSLALTGDTQYF
TRBJ2-1,-,TRBV7-2,-,TGTGCCAGCAGCTTAGGACGGGCGCGGGGCGGGCATGAGCAGTTCTTC,CASSLGRARGGHEQFF
TRBJ2-2,TRBD2,TRBV7-2,-,TGTGCCAGCAGCTTAGCGCTGGGCCTAGCGGGAGGAGGGGCCGGGGAGCTGTTTTTT,CASSLALGLAGGGAGELFF
TRBJ2-2,-,TRBV29-1,-,TGCAGCGTTGAAAACAGCTTGTTATGTGCGAACACCGGGGAGCTGTTTTTT,CSVENSLLCANTGELFF
TRBJ2-1,TRBD2,TRBV11-2,medium-sized,TGTGCCAGCAGCTTGATGGGGGCGGGGGGGGAGCAGTTCTTC,CASSLMGAGGEQFF
TRBJ2-7,TRBD2,TRBV7-9,few,TGTGCCAGCAGCTCGGGCCCAGGGCGGGAGTCCGACTCGCGCGAGCAGTACTTC,CASSSGPGRESDSREQYF
TRBJ2-5,-,TRBV12-5,-,TGTGCTAGTGGTTTGATGACTCCGGGGGAGGAGGAGACCCAGTACTTC,CASGLMTPGEEETQYF
TRBJ2-1,TRBD2,TRBV11-2,-,TGTGCCAGCAGTCGACTAGCGGGGCTCAATGAGCAGTTCTTC,CASSRLAGLNEQFF
TRBJ1-1,TRBD1,TRBV6-5,-,TGTGCCAGCAGACCAGACCTCAGGGGGCGAACTGAAGCTTTCTTT,CASRPDLRGRTEAFF
TRBJ1-4,-,TRBV7-9,-,TGTGCCAGCAGCTTAGATGCGGGGCAGAATGAAAAACTGTTTTTT,CASSLDAGQNEKLFF
TRBJ2-7,-,TRBV5-5,-,TGTGCCAGCAGCTTTAGGGGTCCTGGGGCCTACGAGCAGTACTTC,CASSFRGPGAYEQYF
TRBJ2-7,-,TRBV6-5,-,TGTGCCAGCAGTTACGGCAGGGCCTACGAGCAGTACTTC,CASSYGRAYEQYF
TRBJ2-6,TRBD1,TRBV7-3,-,TGTGCCAGCAGCATGGGACAGGTCTCTGGGGCCAACGTCCTGACTTTC,CASSMGQVSGANVLTF
TRBJ2-7,-,TRBV11-2,-,TGTGCCAGCTCTAGGAAGGTAAACGAGTTCTACGAGCAGTACTTC,CASSRKVNEFYEQYF
TRBJ2-3,TRBD1,TRBV6-5,-,TGTGCCAGCATCAAGGACAGGGGCATGGATACGCAGTATTTT,CASIKDRGMDTQYF
TRBJ1-1,TRBD1,TRBV30,-,TGTGCCTGGAGTGTCGGGACAGTGAACACTGAAGCTTTCTTT,CAWSVGTVNTEAFF
TRBJ1-4,TRBD1,TRBV7-2,few,TGTGCCAGCAGCTTAGACAGGGGGCGGGAAAAACTGTTTTTT,CASSLDRGREKLFF
TRBJ2-2,TRBD2,TRBV27,-,TGTGCCAGCAGTCCTTATCCGGGGGGGTGGACCGGGGAGCTGTTTTTT,CASSPYPGGWTGELFF
TRBJ2-2,-,TRBV21-1,-,TGTGCCAGCAGCAAAGTTGACGGGGAACGACTGTCACGCGGGGAGCTGTTTTTT,CASSKVDGERLSRGELFF
TRBJ1-2,TRBD1,TRBV27,few,TGTGCCAGCAGGGACAGGGTTGTCGATGGCTACACCTTC,CASRDRVVDGYTF
TRBJ1-1,-,TRBV21-1,-,TGTGCCAGCAGCAAAGACGCGACATCCGAACAGGGGGAAGCTTTCTTT,CASSKDATSEQGEAFF
TRBJ2-1,-,TRBV6-6,-,TGTGCCAGCAGGATACAATACAATGAGCAGTTCTTC,CASRIQYNEQFF
TRBJ1-2,-,TRBV5-1,-,TGCGCCAGCAGCTCGGGGGGCGGCTATGGCTACACCTTC,CASSSGGGYGYTF
TRBJ2-3,TRBD2,TRBV2,-,TGTGCCAGCAGTGAAAAGCGGGGGGTAAGCACAGATACGCAGTATTTT,CASSEKRGVSTDTQYF
TRBJ2-3,-,TRBV7-7,-,TGTGCTAGCAGCTTAGCCGGTTCACCCACAGATACGCAGTATTTT,CASSLAGSPTDTQYF
TRBJ1-4,TRBD1,TRBV30,-,TGTGCCTGGAGTGTTGGGACAGGAGGTGAAAAACTGTTTTTT,CAWSVGTGGEKLFF
TRBJ1-1,-,TRBV5-1,-,TGCGCCAGCAGCAAGACTGACTCTGAAGCTTTCTTT,CASSKTDSEAFF
TRBJ2-7,TRBD1,TRBV19,-,TGTGCCAGTAGACCGGGACAGGGTGGCGAGCAGTACTTC,CASRPGQGGEQYF
TRBJ1-2,TRBD1,TRBV28,once,TGTGCCAGCAGTTTATCACAGGGGTGGATCTATGGCTACACCTTC,CASSLSQGWIYGYTF